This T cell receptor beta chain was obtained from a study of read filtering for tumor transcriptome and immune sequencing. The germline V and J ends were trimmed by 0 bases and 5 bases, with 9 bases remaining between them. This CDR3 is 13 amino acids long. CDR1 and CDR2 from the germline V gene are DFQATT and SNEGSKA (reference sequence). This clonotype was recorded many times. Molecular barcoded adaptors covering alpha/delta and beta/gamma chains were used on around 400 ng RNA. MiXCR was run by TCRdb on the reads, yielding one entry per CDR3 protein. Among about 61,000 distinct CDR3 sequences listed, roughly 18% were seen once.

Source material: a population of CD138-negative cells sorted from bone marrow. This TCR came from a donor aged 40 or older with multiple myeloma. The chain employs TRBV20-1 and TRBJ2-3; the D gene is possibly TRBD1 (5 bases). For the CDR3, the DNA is TGCAGTGCTAGAGACAGGGTGAGAGATACGCAGTATTTT. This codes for CSARDRVRDTQYF.